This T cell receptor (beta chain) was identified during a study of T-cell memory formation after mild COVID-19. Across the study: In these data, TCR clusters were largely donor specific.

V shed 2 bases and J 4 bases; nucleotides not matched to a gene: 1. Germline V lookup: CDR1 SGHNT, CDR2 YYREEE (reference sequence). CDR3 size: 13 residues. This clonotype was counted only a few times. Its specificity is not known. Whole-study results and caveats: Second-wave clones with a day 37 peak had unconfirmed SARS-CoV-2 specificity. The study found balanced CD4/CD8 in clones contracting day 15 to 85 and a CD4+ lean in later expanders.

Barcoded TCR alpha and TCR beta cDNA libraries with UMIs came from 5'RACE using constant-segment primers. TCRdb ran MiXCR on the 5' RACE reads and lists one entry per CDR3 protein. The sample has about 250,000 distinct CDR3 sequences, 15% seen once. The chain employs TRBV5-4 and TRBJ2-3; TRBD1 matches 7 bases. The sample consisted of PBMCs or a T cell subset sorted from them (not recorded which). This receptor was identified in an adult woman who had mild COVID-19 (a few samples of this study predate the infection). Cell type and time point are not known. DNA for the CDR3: TGTGCCAGCAGCTTAGGACAGGCAGATACGCAGTATTTT. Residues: CASSLGQADTQYF. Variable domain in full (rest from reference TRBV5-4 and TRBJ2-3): ETGVTQSPTHLIKTRGQQVTLRCSSQSGHNTVSWYQQALGQGPQFIFQYYREEENGRGNFPPRFSGLQFPNYSSELNVNALELDDSALYLCASSLGQADTQYFGPGTRLTVL.